The 6 T cell receptor beta chains given below trace back to one sample, sequenced in a study of cytomegalovirus exposure and HLA in healthy donors (dated 2017 in TCRdb). Library preparation was by the immunoSEQ multiplex PCR assay. The multiplex PCR relied on a mix of 60 forward primers for TCR Vbeta segments and 13 reverse primers for TCR Jbeta segments. This immuneACCESS table, as held by TCRdb, lists in-frame sequences with V and J called but not all clones. Of the missing ones, under half trace to an unresolved V gene in checked studies; the others have no known cause. Recorded for this sample are tens of thousands of clones; around 86% of them occurred a single time. The biggest ten clones account for roughly 8.3% of the sample. Sequenced input: PBMCs. The receptors derive from a man aged 30 to 45 in good health and CMV-seropositive.

V gene TRBV29-1 combines with J gene TRBJ2-1; tentative D call: TRBD2 (6 bases). V shed 3 bases and J shed 0 bases, with 15 bases lying between them. Germline V gene sequence: CDR1 SQVTM, CDR2 ANQGSEA. The CDR3 totals 16 residues. CDR3 coding DNA: TGCAGCGTTGAGGGGGGACGGAAGAGCTCCTACAATGAGCAGTTCTTC. It encodes CSVEGGRKSSYNEQFF.

The chain employs TRBV7-8 and TRBJ1-3; TRBD1 matches at 7 bases. This CDR3 contains 15 residues. Germline V lookup: CDR1 SGHVS, CDR2 FQNEAQ. With 0 bases clipped from V and 3 bases from J, the junction kept 2 bases outside the gene matches. CDR3 sequence reads: CASSLAAGGGNTIYF. CDR3 bases: TGTGCCAGCAGCTTAGCGGCAGGGGGTGGAAACACCATATATTTT. Based on the CDR3 plus reference TRBV7-8 and TRBJ1-3, the full variable domain is GAGVSQSPRYKVAKRGQDVALRCDPISGHVSLFWYQQALGQGPEFLTYFQNEAQLDKSGLPSDRFFAERPEGSVSTLKIQRTQQEDSAVYLCASSLAAGGGNTIYFGEGSWLTVV.

V is TRBV5-1 and J is TRBJ2-7; 13 bases match TRBD2. The CDR3 contains 16 residues. The germline V gene has CDR1 SGHRS and CDR2 YFSETQ. J lost 5 bases, V lost 2 bases, and 7 bases had no gene match. In nucleotides, the CDR3 is TGCGCCAGCAGCTTCCGGACTAGCGGGAGCGTCAACGAGCAGTACTTC. Translation gives CASSFRTSGSVNEQYF.

The rearrangement links TRBV5-1 to TRBJ2-7; 8 bases are a match to TRBD1. There are 13 residues in the CDR3. In germline, CDR1 is SGHRS, CDR2 YFSETQ. J was trimmed by 10 bases and V by 4 bases; bases with no gene match: 10. The CDR3 spells CASSPLDREKQYF. DNA for the CDR3: TGCGCCAGCAGCCCCCTGGACAGGGAGAAACAGTACTTC.

This clone was seen just once. The V call is TRBV29-1, the J call TRBJ1-1, with D unclear. Trimming cost V 4 bases and J 1 base, with 10 bases left between them. The CDR3 has 13 amino acids. Germline V gene sequence: CDR1 SQVTM, CDR2 ANQGSEA. The CDR3 here is CSVVNIGNTEAFF. The CDR3 coding sequence is TGCAGCGTTGTGAATATCGGGAACACTGAAGCTTTCTTT.

The chain joins TRBV5-4 to TRBJ1-1, with 8 bases fitting TRBD1. The germline V gene has CDR1 SGHNT and CDR2 YYREEE (reference sequence). There are 14 residues in the CDR3. V was clipped by 7 bases and J by 0 bases; unmatched bases: 5. CDR3 protein: CASGGQGVNTEAFF. In DNA, the CDR3 is TGTGCCAGCGGCGGACAGGGAGTGAACACTGAAGCTTTCTTT.